The rows below give T cell receptor beta chains drawn from one sample of a study of blood T cell repertoires in COVID-19. This table comes from immunoSEQ multiplex PCR, and its TCRdb copy is limited to in-frame clones, with some not included. Of 370,000 or so clones in the sample, around 87% were seen once. Sequencing used PBMCs or T cells enriched from blood (not recorded which). Receptors were obtained from a man in his thirties or forties who had recovered from COVID-19. Each CDR3 is given with its conserved first and last residue. D genes are given only for firm matches. Where a row states a size, it is once, few, many or the class of an expanded clone; other rows omit it.

cdr3_nt cdr3_aa v_call d_call j_call clone_size
TGTGCCAGCAGATTCGGGATGGACTATGGCTACACCTTC CASRFGMDYGYTF TRBV27 NA TRBJ1-2 NA
TGCGCCAGCAGCCAAGGTGTAGTTTCCATGAACACTGAAGCTTTCTTT CASSQGVVSMNTEAFF TRBV4-1 NA TRBJ1-1 NA
TGTGCCAGCAGCTTAGTCAGGGGAAGGTTAGGCTATGGCTACACCTTC CASSLVRGRLGYGYTF TRBV7-2 NA TRBJ1-2 NA
TGTGCCAGCATCCCGGTGGTCGGACTCATGAACACTGAAGCTTTCTTT CASIPVVGLMNTEAFF TRBV7-9 NA TRBJ1-1 once
TGTGCCAGTAGTTTTGGGGCGGAGGGTACTTTCTTT CASSFGAEGTFF TRBV19 NA TRBJ1-1 NA
TGTGCCAGCAGCTGGGCGGGATCGTACCAAGAGACCCAGTACTTC CASSWAGSYQETQYF TRBV11-2 NA TRBJ2-5 NA
TGTGCCAGCAGTGAATACGAGGGGACAGGGGGTTACAATGAGCAGTTCTTC CASSEYEGTGGYNEQFF TRBV25-1 TRBD1 TRBJ2-1 NA
TGTGCCAGCAGCTTAATTCGGGGGGCAGCCCTAAGGCCACACTATGGCTACACCTTC CASSLIRGAALRPHYGYTF TRBV5-6 NA TRBJ1-2 NA
TGTGCCAGCAGTCAGAATGCCCAGAACACTGAAGCTTTCTTT CASSQNAQNTEAFF TRBV7-9 NA TRBJ1-1 NA
TGTGCCAGCTTGGGGACTCTAACCTACGAGCAGTACTTC CASLGTLTYEQYF TRBV2 NA TRBJ2-7 NA
TGCGCCAGCAGCTTGGAACGGAGCTCCTACGAGCAGTACTTC CASSLERSSYEQYF TRBV5-1 NA TRBJ2-7 NA
TGTGCCAGCTCACCACCTATCAACAGGGCCCCTGGAAACACCATATATTTT CASSPPINRAPGNTIYF TRBV18 NA TRBJ1-3 NA
TGTGCCAGCAGTTCCCCCCCTCGGGGGGCACTGGACACCATATATTTT CASSSPPRGALDTIYF TRBV6-5 NA TRBJ1-3 NA
TGTGCCAGCTCACCTCCCACAGGGAAAGCTTTCTTT CASSPPTGKAFF TRBV18 NA TRBJ1-1 NA
TGTGCCAGCAGTGGGACTAGCGGGGGGCCGAACACCGGGGAGCTGTTTTTT CASSGTSGGPNTGELFF TRBV6-2/TRBV6-3 TRBD2 TRBJ2-2 once
TGTGCCAGCAGCCAGGTGCGAGACGATGGAGATACGCAGTATTTT CASSQVRDDGDTQYF TRBV7-2 NA TRBJ2-3 NA
TGTGCCAGCAGGCCGAATACAGGGCTCACTGAAGCTTTCTTT CASRPNTGLTEAFF TRBV6-5 NA TRBJ1-1 NA
TGTGCCAGCAGCCCGGCCGGGACTAGCGGGGGATTTTCCTACGAGCAGTACTTC CASSPAGTSGGFSYEQYF TRBV5-4 TRBD2 TRBJ2-7 NA
TGTGCCAGCAGCTTAGGGCCCCTTTACGAGCAGTACTTC CASSLGPLYEQYF TRBV7-2 NA TRBJ2-7 NA
TGTGCCAGCAGCTTAGCGGCCCCCGGGACAGGGAGCGGGGAGCTGTTTTTT CASSLAAPGTGSGELFF TRBV7-8 TRBD1 TRBJ2-2 NA
TGTGCCAGCAGACCTCGGGGGGGCGCAGATACGCAGTATTTT CASRPRGGADTQYF TRBV6-5 TRBD2 TRBJ2-3 NA
TGTGCCAGTTCGCAGCGGGGGCTGTACCAAGAGACCCAGTACTTC CASSQRGLYQETQYF TRBV19 TRBD2 TRBJ2-5 NA
TGTGCCAGCAGTCGCGGACAGGACTCTGGAAACACCATATATTTT CASSRGQDSGNTIYF TRBV6-5 TRBD1 TRBJ1-3 NA
TGTGCCAGCAGCTTAACGGCCGGGGGGGCCCGGGCGGATGAGCAGTTCTTC CASSLTAGGARADEQFF TRBV7-3 TRBD2 TRBJ2-1 NA
TGTGCCAGCAGGCCCGGGACAGTTAGCAATCAGCCCCAGCATTTT CASRPGTVSNQPQHF TRBV27 TRBD1 TRBJ1-5 NA
TGCGCCAGCAGCGACCAGGGGGGAAACACCATATATTTT CASSDQGGNTIYF TRBV5-1 NA TRBJ1-3 NA
TGTGCCAGCAGCCCCCGCTCAGAGGACATCTACACAGATACGCAGTATTTT CASSPRSEDIYTDTQYF TRBV9 NA TRBJ2-3 NA
TGTGCCAGCAGCTCCCAGGGCAATCAGCCCCAGCATTTT CASSSQGNQPQHF TRBV9 NA TRBJ1-5 NA
TGTGCCAGCAGCGCCCATCACCCGGGACGGGGGAGCACTGAAGCTTTCTTT CASSAHHPGRGSTEAFF TRBV14 NA TRBJ1-1 NA
TGCAGCGTTGGACAGGGGCGGAATTCACCCCTCCACTTT CSVGQGRNSPLHF TRBV29-1 TRBD1 TRBJ1-6 NA
TGTGTCACAGACAGGGGTGGTGGTGAAGCTTTCTTT CVTDRGGGEAFF TRBV5-4 TRBD1 TRBJ1-1 NA
TGTGCCAGCAGCCAGGGGCATGGTAATGAAAAACTGTTTTTT CASSQGHGNEKLFF TRBV9 NA TRBJ1-4 NA
TGTGCCAGCAGCCAAGATAAGCAAGCTTTCTTT CASSQDKQAFF TRBV3-1/TRBV3-2 NA TRBJ1-1 NA
TGTGCCAGCAGCGTAGTTAGCAGTTCCTACGAGCAGTACTTC CASSVVSSSYEQYF TRBV9 NA TRBJ2-7 NA
TGCGCCAGCAGCTTGGATTCAGGGGGCACTGAAGCTTTCTTT CASSLDSGGTEAFF TRBV5-1 TRBD1 TRBJ1-1 NA
TGTGCCAGCAACCTGGGGGGGGCTGGAGAGCAGTACTTC CASNLGGAGEQYF TRBV7-2 NA TRBJ2-7 once
TGTGCCAGCAGTGAACCCCGGGGGGGCACTGAAGCTTTCTTT CASSEPRGGTEAFF TRBV6-1 NA TRBJ1-1 few
TGTGCCAGCAGCGTAGGGTTAGCGGGGGGAACGGAGACCCAGTACTTC CASSVGLAGGTETQYF TRBV9 TRBD2 TRBJ2-5 NA
TGTGCCAGCAGCCAAGACAGGGACGGCTACACCTTC CASSQDRDGYTF TRBV2 TRBD1 TRBJ1-2 NA